What follows is one T cell receptor beta chain and its context. Its antigen remains unidentified. Selected positively for CCR7 and CD45RO-negative, naive CD8 cells excluded terminally differentiated effector memory CD45RA+ cells. Donors comprised only Caucasian adults living in Nashville, Tennessee. Sequencing used immunoSEQ multiplex PCR; TCRdb keeps in-frame clones, though not all of them. The sample yields 650,000 to 800,000 clones, 92% seen once. The sample belongs to a study of shared clonotypes between healthy human individuals. Study observations and caveats: Estimated richness values were generally larger in naive subsets than in memory subsets.

CDR3 length: 15 amino acids. The V segment lost 2 bases and the J segment 7 bases; nucleotides outside the gene matches: 3. Per the germline V gene, CDR1 is SGHDN and CDR2 is FVKESK. Sequencing used naive CD8+ T cells sorted from blood. This chain uses TRBV14 with TRBJ2-1; 12 positions agree with TRBD2. This receptor was identified in a man aged 25 to 40 in good health. The DNA for the CDR3 is TGTGCCAGCAGCCAACCCGGGACTAGCGGGAATGAGCAGTTCTTC. This translates into CASSQPGTSGNEQFF.